Shown below are 14 T cell receptor beta chains from a single sample sequenced in a study of T-cell reconstitution after alpha-beta-depleted transplantation in children. Unique molecular identifiers were incorporated into the prepared TCRbeta library. TCRdb re-called the PCR reads through MiXCR, storing one row per CDR3 protein. The data contain 700,000 to 950,000 distinct CDR3 sequences, roughly 15% of them singletons. This sample comprised PBMCs, mostly from graft donor cells, obtained 360 days after TCRalphabeta/CD19-depleted stem cell transplant. These TCRs come from a male patient younger than 18 who had a stem cell transplant for acute lymphoblastic leukemia, so the T cells may come from the graft donor.

The rearrangement uses TRBV20-1 and TRBJ1-5, with D possibly matching TRBD1 (5 bases). Trimming shortened V by 3 bases and J by 3 bases, and 15 bases separated the two germline ends. The germline CDR1 and CDR2 sequences are DFQATT and SNEGSKA (reference sequence). CDR3 length: 15 amino acids. CDR3 bases: TGCAGTGCTAGCGTGGGGACGGGCGTCAATCAGCCCCAGCATTTT. As protein: CSASVGTGVNQPQHF.

Written as DNA, the CDR3 is TGTGCCAGCTCACGCACAGGTAACAATGAGCAGTTCTTC. Translated, it gives CASSRTGNNEQFF. The J gene is TRBJ2-1, the V gene TRBV18; weak D call: TRBD1 (5 bases). This CDR3 comprises 13 residues. V was trimmed by 4 bases and J by 5 bases, leaving 9 bases between them. Germline V CDR1 and CDR2: KGHSH, LQKENI.

A few counts support this clonotype. V and J are TRBV7-9 and TRBJ1-5; D not certain. The V end was cut by 4 bases, the J end by 1 base, with 11 bases between. Per germline, CDR1 SEHNR and CDR2 FQNEAQ (reference sequence). The CDR3 runs to 15 residues. CDR3 amino acids: CASSSPHSSNQPQHF. The CDR3 DNA reads as TGTGCCAGCAGCTCCCCCCACTCCAGCAATCAGCCCCAGCATTTT.

The rearrangement links TRBV29-1 to TRBJ2-4, with D perhaps TRBD2 (6 bases). This CDR3 contains 16 residues. Germline-derived CDR1 and CDR2 are SQVTM and ANQGSEA. Trimming stripped 0 bases from V and 6 bases from J, with 18 bases between. CDR3 nucleotides: TGCAGCGTTGAAGATTGGGACCCCGGAGCGGGAAACATTCAGTACTTC. Encoded protein: CSVEDWDPGAGNIQYF.

The chain couples TRBV25-1 to TRBJ2-7; tentative D call: TRBD2 (6 bases). The CDR3 spans 15 residues. Germline V gene data show CDR1 as MGHDK and CDR2 as SYGVNS. Between the trimmed V and J ends, which lost 3 bases and 2 bases, there was a span of 14 bases. The CDR3 nucleotides read TGTGCCAGCAGTGATCAGTCTAGCGCAACCTACGAGCAGTACTTC. Translation gives CASSDQSSATYEQYF.

The genes are TRBV20-1 and TRBJ2-6; no clear D. The V end lost 0 bases, the J end lost 2 bases, and 5 bases lay between the germline ends. From germline, CDR1 is DFQATT and CDR2 SNEGSKA (reference sequence). CDR3 size: 14 residues. In DNA form, the CDR3 reads TGCAGTGCTAGAGATGGGGCTGGGGCCAACGTCCTGACTTTC. The encoded protein is CSARDGAGANVLTF.

This clonotype was seen a few times. V and J are TRBV29-1 and TRBJ2-5; maybe TRBD2 (5 bases). V shed 7 bases and J shed 5 bases, with 17 bases lying between them. Germline V gene sequence: CDR1 SQVTM, CDR2 ANQGSEA. The CDR3 spans 13 residues. As DNA, the CDR3 is TGCAGCGCTCCGGGATCTGGAGAGGAGACCCAGTACTTC. Translation gives CSAPGSGEETQYF.

This chain uses TRBV4-1 with TRBJ2-7; TRBD1 agrees at 7 bases. Looked up from germline, CDR1 is MGHRA and CDR2 is YSYEKL. The CDR3 covers 15 residues. The V segment lost 3 bases and the J segment 4 bases; nucleotides outside the gene matches: 9. Here the CDR3 reads CASSHFYRGRYEQYF. The CDR3 coding sequence is TGCGCCAGCAGCCACTTCTACAGGGGAAGGTACGAGCAGTACTTC.

This clonotype has at least ten counts. The chain joins TRBV29-1 to TRBJ2-5; 10 positions agree with TRBD1. The CDR3 is 16 amino acids. Losses at the gene ends were 5 bases for V and 0 bases for J; bases not matched to a gene: 9. Germline values: CDR1 SQVTM, CDR2 ANQGSEA. The CDR3, as DNA: TGCAGCGTTCGCCGGACCGGGACAGGGGACCAAGAGACCCAGTACTTC. Amino acid sequence: CSVRRTGTGDQETQYF.

The genes are TRBV5-1 and TRBJ2-5, with 8 bases matching TRBD2. Germline lookup yields CDR1 SGHRS and CDR2 YFSETQ. The CDR3 spans 15 residues. Unmatched junction bases numbered 10, after V lost 0 bases and J lost 9 bases. CDR3 region: CASSLVLAAEGAQYF. As DNA, the CDR3 is TGCGCCAGCAGCTTGGTACTAGCGGCCGAGGGGGCCCAGTACTTC.

The sample holds many counts of this clonotype. This rearrangement joins TRBV5-1 to TRBJ2-1, with D possibly being TRBD1 (6 bases). CDR1 is SGHRS and CDR2 is YFSETQ in the germline V gene. The CDR3 runs 14 residues. The ends were cut back, 1 base at V and 6 bases at J, with 11 bases in the middle. The CDR3 DNA sequence: TGCGCCAGCAGCTTGACGTTAGGGGGCAATGAGCAGTTCTTC. It is translated as CASSLTLGGNEQFF.

V is TRBV7-7 and J is TRBJ2-1; D is possibly TRBD1 or TRBD2 (5 bases each). V was clipped by 4 bases and J by 10 bases, with 14 bases between them. From germline, CDR1 is SSHAT and CDR2 FNYEAQ (reference sequence). CDR3 length: 13 residues. CDR3 sequence reads: CASSWSGGWEQFF. The CDR3 DNA is TGTGCCAGCAGCTGGAGTGGGGGATGGGAGCAGTTCTTC.

This clonotype was observed a few times. This chain links TRBV5-1 with TRBJ2-7, with D possibly TRBD1 on 5 matching bases. CDR3 length: 17 amino acids. Germline V gives CDR1 SGHRS, CDR2 YFSETQ. V lost 5 bases to trimming and J lost 3 bases, with 24 bases between them. The CDR3 DNA follows: TGCGCCAGCAGTCTCTTACCCAGGGCTAGATCGATCTACGAGCAGTACTTC. Its protein is CASSLLPRARSIYEQYF. Complete variable domain (other parts from reference TRBV5-1 and TRBJ2-7): KAGVTQTPRYLIKTRGQQVTLSCSPISGHRSVSWYQQTPGQGLQFLFEYFSETQRNKGNFPGRFSGRQFSNSRSEMNVSTLELGDSALYLCASSLLPRARSIYEQYFGPGTRLTVT.

This chain uses TRBV12-3 or TRBV12-4 with TRBJ2-1, with a possible D match to TRBD2 (5 bases). This CDR3 has 13 amino acids. V lost 11 bases, J lost 4 bases, and 15 bases lay in between. This CDR3 is CAASGSFYNEQFF. The CDR3 DNA follows: TGTGCCGCATCGGGGTCTTTTTACAATGAGCAGTTCTTC.